Listed below are T cell receptor beta chains from one sample, sequenced in a study of T-cell memory formation after mild COVID-19. TCRdb re-analysed the 5' RACE reads in MiXCR, keeping a single row per CDR3 protein. The sample yields 300,000 to 350,000 distinct CDR3 sequences, over 10% seen once. Sequenced: PBMCs or a T cell subset sorted from them (not recorded which). The origin of the receptors is a man in his late teens or twenties who had mild COVID-19 (a few samples of this study predate the infection). Cell type and time point are not known. Each CDR3 is given with its conserved first and last residue. A D gene is named only where the DNA matches it firmly. Clone size is not always given. Where it is, it says once, few, many or a class for expanded clones.

V gene: TRBV11-3; D gene: NA; clone size: few; J gene: TRBJ2-2; CDR3 DNA: TGTGCCAGCAGCTTAAGCATCGGGGAGCTGTTTTTT; CDR3 protein: CASSLSIGELFF
V gene: TRBV6-2/TRBV6-3; D gene: NA; clone size: NA; J gene: TRBJ1-5; CDR3 DNA: TGTGCCAGCAGGAACAGGGATGGCAATCAGCCCCAGCATTTT; CDR3 protein: CASRNRDGNQPQHF
V gene: TRBV19; D gene: TRBD1; clone size: few; J gene: TRBJ2-7; CDR3 DNA: TGTGCCAGTAGGGGGACAGGGAAGACCTACGAGCAGTACTTC; CDR3 protein: CASRGTGKTYEQYF
V gene: TRBV7-9; D gene: NA; clone size: NA; J gene: TRBJ1-2; CDR3 DNA: TGTGCCAGCAGCAGCTGGGGGCCCCACTATGGCTACACCTTC; CDR3 protein: CASSSWGPHYGYTF
V gene: TRBV11-2; D gene: TRBD2; clone size: NA; J gene: TRBJ2-2; CDR3 DNA: TGTGCCAGCAGCTCCCGGCGGGGGGCCGGGGAGCTGTTTTTT; CDR3 protein: CASSSRRGAGELFF
V gene: TRBV5-1; D gene: NA; clone size: many; J gene: TRBJ2-7; CDR3 DNA: TGCGCCAGCAGCCTCGGGACGGAGAGCGAGCAGTACTTC; CDR3 protein: CASSLGTESEQYF
V gene: TRBV7-9; D gene: TRBD2; clone size: NA; J gene: TRBJ2-1; CDR3 DNA: TGTGCCAGCAGCTTAGCTATTAGCGGGGTGTACAATGAGCAGTTCTTC; CDR3 protein: CASSLAISGVYNEQFF
V gene: TRBV7-8; D gene: NA; clone size: NA; J gene: TRBJ1-1; CDR3 DNA: TGTGCCAGCAGCCCATCTGGGGGCCACACTGAAGCTTTCTTT; CDR3 protein: CASSPSGGHTEAFF
V gene: TRBV28; D gene: NA; clone size: few; J gene: TRBJ2-2; CDR3 DNA: TGTGCCAGCAGTTTCCCGGGACTGACTAACACCGGGGAGCTGTTTTTT; CDR3 protein: CASSFPGLTNTGELFF
V gene: TRBV4-3; D gene: NA; clone size: few; J gene: TRBJ2-3; CDR3 DNA: TGCGCCAGCAGCCAAGGGAACGGAGTTAGCACAGATACGCAGTATTTT; CDR3 protein: CASSQGNGVSTDTQYF
V gene: TRBV18; D gene: NA; clone size: NA; J gene: TRBJ1-1; CDR3 DNA: TGTGCCAGCTCACTCCTCGCCGGGGGCCCATGGAACACTGAAGCTTTCTTT; CDR3 protein: CASSLLAGGPWNTEAFF
V gene: TRBV6-2/TRBV6-3; D gene: NA; clone size: few; J gene: TRBJ2-7; CDR3 DNA: TGTGCCAGCAGCACCAGACCCTTTCAGCAGTACTTC; CDR3 protein: CASSTRPFQQYF
V gene: TRBV15; D gene: NA; clone size: few; J gene: TRBJ2-3; CDR3 DNA: TGTGCCACCAGCAGGCGCAGGGGTGCAGATACGCAGTATTTT; CDR3 protein: CATSRRRGADTQYF
V gene: TRBV10-3; D gene: NA; clone size: NA; J gene: TRBJ1-5; CDR3 DNA: TGTGCCATCGGCAATCAGCCCCAGCATTTT; CDR3 protein: CAIGNQPQHF
V gene: TRBV4-1; D gene: NA; clone size: NA; J gene: TRBJ1-6; CDR3 DNA: TGCGCCAGCAGCCAAGAGGGAGGATCTGGTTCACCCCTCCACTTT; CDR3 protein: CASSQEGGSGSPLHF
V gene: TRBV7-8; D gene: TRBD2; clone size: few; J gene: TRBJ2-7; CDR3 DNA: TGTGCCAGCAGCCGCCCGAGAAGCGGGGGCTACGAGCAGTACTTC; CDR3 protein: CASSRPRSGGYEQYF
V gene: TRBV18; D gene: NA; clone size: NA; J gene: TRBJ2-3; CDR3 DNA: TGTGCCAGCTCACCAGCTCAGGGGGGCGTGGCAGATACGCAGTATTTT; CDR3 protein: CASSPAQGGVADTQYF
V gene: TRBV3-1; D gene: NA; clone size: few; J gene: TRBJ2-1; CDR3 DNA: TGTGCCAGCAGCCAAGGAAGGGGGACCTACAATGAGCAGTTCTTC; CDR3 protein: CASSQGRGTYNEQFF
V gene: TRBV24-1; D gene: NA; clone size: NA; J gene: TRBJ2-2; CDR3 DNA: TGTGCCACCAGTGATCTGACACAGGGCCAATTTTCCGGGGAGCTGTTTTTT; CDR3 protein: CATSDLTQGQFSGELFF
V gene: TRBV5-1; D gene: NA; clone size: NA; J gene: TRBJ2-3; CDR3 DNA: TGCGCCAGCAGCTTGGGTACGTACGGGGCCACAGATACGCAGTATTTT; CDR3 protein: CASSLGTYGATDTQYF
V gene: TRBV9; D gene: TRBD2; clone size: NA; J gene: TRBJ2-3; CDR3 DNA: TGTGCCAGCAGCGTAGGTGGTAGCGGGGGCCTCACAGATACGCAGTATTTT; CDR3 protein: CASSVGGSGGLTDTQYF
V gene: TRBV12-3/TRBV12-4; D gene: NA; clone size: NA; J gene: TRBJ2-5; CDR3 DNA: TGTGCCAGCAGTTGGCGCGATCGACGAGAGACCCAGTACTTC; CDR3 protein: CASSWRDRRETQYF
V gene: TRBV5-1; D gene: NA; clone size: NA; J gene: TRBJ1-1; CDR3 DNA: TGCGCCAGCAGCTCAGACAGGTTTGAAGCTTTCTTT; CDR3 protein: CASSSDRFEAFF
V gene: TRBV7-2; D gene: NA; clone size: NA; J gene: TRBJ1-5; CDR3 DNA: TGTGCCAGCAGCCTCGTGGGGGCGCTGGGTCAGCCCCAGCATTTT; CDR3 protein: CASSLVGALGQPQHF
V gene: TRBV12-3/TRBV12-4; D gene: NA; clone size: NA; J gene: TRBJ1-2; CDR3 DNA: TGTGCCAGCAGTTTAGGCGGGGGGTCTGGCTACACCTTC; CDR3 protein: CASSLGGGSGYTF
V gene: TRBV3-1; D gene: NA; clone size: few; J gene: TRBJ2-1; CDR3 DNA: TGTGCCAGCAGCCCCAGGGTGCCCTCCTACAATGAGCAGTTCTTC; CDR3 protein: CASSPRVPSYNEQFF
V gene: TRBV11-2; D gene: NA; clone size: few; J gene: TRBJ2-5; CDR3 DNA: TGTGCCAGCAGCCCCCTGGGGGCCGCGGGCATGGAGACCCAGTACTTC; CDR3 protein: CASSPLGAAGMETQYF
V gene: TRBV3-1; D gene: NA; clone size: NA; J gene: TRBJ1-1; CDR3 DNA: TGTGCCAGCAGCCAGATAGCACAGGGATACACTGAAGCTTTCTTT; CDR3 protein: CASSQIAQGYTEAFF
V gene: TRBV5-1; D gene: NA; clone size: NA; J gene: TRBJ1-1; CDR3 DNA: TGCGCCAGCAGGCCTGAGACAGGTTTTGACACTGAAGCTTTCTTT; CDR3 protein: CASRPETGFDTEAFF
V gene: TRBV3-1; D gene: NA; clone size: few; J gene: TRBJ1-5; CDR3 DNA: TGTGCCAGCAGCCAAGCAATAGTGGACCAGCCCCAGCATTTT; CDR3 protein: CASSQAIVDQPQHF
V gene: TRBV20-1; D gene: NA; clone size: few; J gene: TRBJ2-1; CDR3 DNA: TGCAGTGCTAGATCAGGGGTGTCCTACAATGAGCAGTTCTTC; CDR3 protein: CSARSGVSYNEQFF
V gene: TRBV28; D gene: NA; clone size: few; J gene: TRBJ2-7; CDR3 DNA: TGTGCCAGCAGTTCGGGTCAGGGTACGCCCTACGAGCAGTACTTC; CDR3 protein: CASSSGQGTPYEQYF
V gene: TRBV6-5; D gene: NA; clone size: few; J gene: TRBJ2-3; CDR3 DNA: TGTGCCAGCAGTTCCTACCGCCGGTATGGGGTTGGAGATACGCAGTATTTT; CDR3 protein: CASSSYRRYGVGDTQYF
V gene: TRBV4-3; D gene: TRBD1; clone size: NA; J gene: TRBJ2-1; CDR3 DNA: TGCGCCAGCAGCCCCGGGGACAGGGGATACAATGAGCAGTTCTTC; CDR3 protein: CASSPGDRGYNEQFF
V gene: TRBV6-5; D gene: TRBD1; clone size: NA; J gene: TRBJ1-5; CDR3 DNA: TGTGCCAGCAGCGCCCTGACAGGGGGCGGTCAGCCCCAGCATTTT; CDR3 protein: CASSALTGGGQPQHF
V gene: TRBV4-2; D gene: NA; clone size: many; J gene: TRBJ1-5; CDR3 DNA: TGTGCCAGCAGCCAAGATTCCGATCAGCCCCAGCATTTT; CDR3 protein: CASSQDSDQPQHF
V gene: TRBV3-1; D gene: NA; clone size: NA; J gene: TRBJ1-5; CDR3 DNA: TGTGCCAGCAGCCTAACAGGACAGTATAGCAATCAGCCCCAGCATTTT; CDR3 protein: CASSLTGQYSNQPQHF
V gene: TRBV5-1; D gene: NA; clone size: many; J gene: TRBJ2-7; CDR3 DNA: TGCGCCAGCAGCCGCAGGGTGGGGGCGAGCCACGAGCAGTACTTC; CDR3 protein: CASSRRVGASHEQYF
V gene: TRBV29-1; D gene: NA; clone size: NA; J gene: TRBJ2-2; CDR3 DNA: TGCAGCGCCCGGGACGGAACCTCGAACACCGGGGAGCTGTTTTTT; CDR3 protein: CSARDGTSNTGELFF
V gene: TRBV11-3; D gene: NA; clone size: NA; J gene: TRBJ2-2; CDR3 DNA: TGTGCCAGCAGCTCTCGTGTGGCCGGGGAGCTGTTTTTT; CDR3 protein: CASSSRVAGELFF
V gene: TRBV11-2; D gene: TRBD1; clone size: few; J gene: TRBJ2-1; CDR3 DNA: TGTGCCAGCAGCTTGGGGAGACAGGGGGCTTGGAACAATGAGCAGTTCTTC; CDR3 protein: CASSLGRQGAWNNEQFF